The clone carrying this T cell receptor beta chain was picked up many times. Germline V lookup: CDR1 SEHNR, CDR2 FQNEAQ (reference sequence). V lost 7 bases to trimming and J lost 4 bases; unmatched junction nucleotides: 8. The CDR3 has 16 residues. This sample was taken from a study of T cells in Graves' hyperthyroidism and ophthalmopathy. The source material, RNA transcripts, was used to amplify TCR beta CDR3 regions. A set of HTBI primers served as the primers for a first-round RT-PCR of the TCR CDR3. TCRdb fed the multiplex PCR reads into MiXCR, producing one record per CDR3 protein. The data contain 550,000 to 650,000 distinct CDR3 sequences, less than 15% of them singletons. It was considered stable Graves' hyperthyroidism when ophthalmopathy did not progress within 18 months.

The TCR sequence derives from a woman between 40 and 55 years old with Graves' hyperthyroidism. The chain joins TRBV7-9 to TRBJ2-3, with 13 bases aligning to TRBD2. The source material was blood. The CDR3: CASTPLAGGRADTQYF. CDR3 coding DNA: TGTGCCAGCACCCCACTAGCGGGAGGGCGGGCAGATACGCAGTATTTT.